The clone carrying this TCR beta chain was seen more than once but under ten times. The RNA input was roughly 0.45 to 1 ug, and it was reverse transcribed with random hexamers. TCRdb re-called the immunoSEQ multiplex PCR reads with MiXCR, one entry per CDR3 protein. The table has about 430,000 distinct CDR3 sequences, roughly 85% seen once; the top ten hold roughly 0.11%. The data derive from a study of CD8 T cells in Susac syndrome. The multiple sclerosis controls, all treatment-naive patients, had relapsing-remitting disease that was stable or active. While CD8+ and CD4+ T cells were isolated negatively, TEMRA cells were enriched by FACS. The CDR3 has 15 residues. Trimming cost V 1 base and J 6 bases, with 13 bases left between them. Germline CDR1 reads SGHRS; CDR2 reads YFSETQ.

The sample was CD8+ T cells from PBMCs. This sequence originates from a human donor with multiple sclerosis. This chain uses TRBV5-1 with TRBJ1-4; perhaps TRBD1 as D (5 bases). The CDR3: CASSLYGARDEKLFF. CDR3 nucleotides: TGCGCCAGCAGCTTGTACGGGGCTAGGGATGAAAAACTGTTTTTT.